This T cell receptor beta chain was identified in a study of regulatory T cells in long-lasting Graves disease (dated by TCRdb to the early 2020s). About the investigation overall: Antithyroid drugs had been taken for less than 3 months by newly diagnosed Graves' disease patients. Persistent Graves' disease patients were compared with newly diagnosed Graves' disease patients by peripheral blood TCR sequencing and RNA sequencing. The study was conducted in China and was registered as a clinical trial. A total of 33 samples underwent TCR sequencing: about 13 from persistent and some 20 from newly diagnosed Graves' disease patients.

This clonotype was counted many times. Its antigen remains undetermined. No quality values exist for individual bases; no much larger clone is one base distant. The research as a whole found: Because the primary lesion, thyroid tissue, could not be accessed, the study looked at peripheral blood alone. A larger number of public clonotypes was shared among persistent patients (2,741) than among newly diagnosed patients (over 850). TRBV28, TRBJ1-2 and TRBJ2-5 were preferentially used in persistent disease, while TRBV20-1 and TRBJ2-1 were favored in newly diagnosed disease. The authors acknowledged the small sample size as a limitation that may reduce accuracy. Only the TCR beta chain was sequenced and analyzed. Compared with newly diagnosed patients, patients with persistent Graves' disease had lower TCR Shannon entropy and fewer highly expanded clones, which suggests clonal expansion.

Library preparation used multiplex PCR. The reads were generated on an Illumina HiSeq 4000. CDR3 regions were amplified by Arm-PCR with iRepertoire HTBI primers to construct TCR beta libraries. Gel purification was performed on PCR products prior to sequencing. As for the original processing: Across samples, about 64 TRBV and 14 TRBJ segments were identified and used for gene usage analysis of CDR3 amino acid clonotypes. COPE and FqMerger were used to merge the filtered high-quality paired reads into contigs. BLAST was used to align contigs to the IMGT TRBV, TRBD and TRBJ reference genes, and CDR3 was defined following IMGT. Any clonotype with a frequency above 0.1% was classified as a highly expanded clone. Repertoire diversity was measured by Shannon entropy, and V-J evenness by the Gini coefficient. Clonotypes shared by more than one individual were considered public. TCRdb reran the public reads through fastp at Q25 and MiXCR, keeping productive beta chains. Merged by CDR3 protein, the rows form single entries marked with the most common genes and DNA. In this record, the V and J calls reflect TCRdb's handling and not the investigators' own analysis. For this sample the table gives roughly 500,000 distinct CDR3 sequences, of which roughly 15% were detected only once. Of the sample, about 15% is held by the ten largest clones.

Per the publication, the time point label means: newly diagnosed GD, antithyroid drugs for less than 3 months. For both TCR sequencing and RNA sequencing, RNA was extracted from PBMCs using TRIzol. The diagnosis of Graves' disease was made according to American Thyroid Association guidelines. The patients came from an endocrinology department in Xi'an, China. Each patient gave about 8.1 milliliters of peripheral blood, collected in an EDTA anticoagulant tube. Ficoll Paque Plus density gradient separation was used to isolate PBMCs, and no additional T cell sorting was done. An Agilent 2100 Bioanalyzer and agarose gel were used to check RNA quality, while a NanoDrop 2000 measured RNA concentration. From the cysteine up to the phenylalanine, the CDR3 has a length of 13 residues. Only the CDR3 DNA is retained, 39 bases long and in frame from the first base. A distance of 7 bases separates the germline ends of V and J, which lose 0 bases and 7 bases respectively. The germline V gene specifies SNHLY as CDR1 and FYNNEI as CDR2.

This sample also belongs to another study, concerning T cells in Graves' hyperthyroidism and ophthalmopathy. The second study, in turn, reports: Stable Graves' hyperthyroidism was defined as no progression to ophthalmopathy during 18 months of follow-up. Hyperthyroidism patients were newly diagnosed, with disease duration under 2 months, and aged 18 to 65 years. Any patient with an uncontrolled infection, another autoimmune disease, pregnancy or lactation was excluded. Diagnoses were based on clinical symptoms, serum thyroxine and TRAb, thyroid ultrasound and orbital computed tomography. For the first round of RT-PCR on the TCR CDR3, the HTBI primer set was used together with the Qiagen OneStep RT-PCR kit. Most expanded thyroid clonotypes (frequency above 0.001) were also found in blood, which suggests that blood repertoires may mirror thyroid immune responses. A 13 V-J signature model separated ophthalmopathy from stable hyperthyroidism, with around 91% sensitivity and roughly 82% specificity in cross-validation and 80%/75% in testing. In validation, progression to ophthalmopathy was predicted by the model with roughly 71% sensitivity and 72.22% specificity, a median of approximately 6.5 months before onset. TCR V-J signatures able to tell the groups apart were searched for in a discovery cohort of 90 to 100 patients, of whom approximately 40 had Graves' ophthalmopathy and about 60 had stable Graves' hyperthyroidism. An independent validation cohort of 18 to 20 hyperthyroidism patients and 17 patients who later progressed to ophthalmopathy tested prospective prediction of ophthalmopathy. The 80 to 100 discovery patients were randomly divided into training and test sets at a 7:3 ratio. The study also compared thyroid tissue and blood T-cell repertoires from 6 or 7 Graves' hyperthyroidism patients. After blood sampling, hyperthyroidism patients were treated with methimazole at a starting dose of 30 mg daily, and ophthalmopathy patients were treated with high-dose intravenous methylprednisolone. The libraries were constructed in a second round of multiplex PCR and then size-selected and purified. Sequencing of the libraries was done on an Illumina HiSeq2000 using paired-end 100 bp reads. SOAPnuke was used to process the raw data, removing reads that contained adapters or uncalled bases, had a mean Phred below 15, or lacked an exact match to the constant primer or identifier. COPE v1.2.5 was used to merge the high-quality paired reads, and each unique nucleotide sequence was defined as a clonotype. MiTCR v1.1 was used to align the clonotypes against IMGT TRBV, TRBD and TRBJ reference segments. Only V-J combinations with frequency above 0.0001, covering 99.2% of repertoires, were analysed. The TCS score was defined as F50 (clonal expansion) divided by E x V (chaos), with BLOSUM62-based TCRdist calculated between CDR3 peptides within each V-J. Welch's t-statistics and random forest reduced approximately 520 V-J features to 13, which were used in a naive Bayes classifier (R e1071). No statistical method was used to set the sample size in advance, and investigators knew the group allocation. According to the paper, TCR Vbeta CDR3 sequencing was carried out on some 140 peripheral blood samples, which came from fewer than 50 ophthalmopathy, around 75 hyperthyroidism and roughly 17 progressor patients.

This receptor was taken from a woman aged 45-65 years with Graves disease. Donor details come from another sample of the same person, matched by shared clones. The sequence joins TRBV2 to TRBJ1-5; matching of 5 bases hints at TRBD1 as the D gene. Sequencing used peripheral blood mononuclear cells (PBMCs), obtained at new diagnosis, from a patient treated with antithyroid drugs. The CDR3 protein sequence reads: CASSEAGVQPQHF. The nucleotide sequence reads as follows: TGTGCCAGCAGTGAAGCAGGGGTGCAGCCCCAGCATTTT.